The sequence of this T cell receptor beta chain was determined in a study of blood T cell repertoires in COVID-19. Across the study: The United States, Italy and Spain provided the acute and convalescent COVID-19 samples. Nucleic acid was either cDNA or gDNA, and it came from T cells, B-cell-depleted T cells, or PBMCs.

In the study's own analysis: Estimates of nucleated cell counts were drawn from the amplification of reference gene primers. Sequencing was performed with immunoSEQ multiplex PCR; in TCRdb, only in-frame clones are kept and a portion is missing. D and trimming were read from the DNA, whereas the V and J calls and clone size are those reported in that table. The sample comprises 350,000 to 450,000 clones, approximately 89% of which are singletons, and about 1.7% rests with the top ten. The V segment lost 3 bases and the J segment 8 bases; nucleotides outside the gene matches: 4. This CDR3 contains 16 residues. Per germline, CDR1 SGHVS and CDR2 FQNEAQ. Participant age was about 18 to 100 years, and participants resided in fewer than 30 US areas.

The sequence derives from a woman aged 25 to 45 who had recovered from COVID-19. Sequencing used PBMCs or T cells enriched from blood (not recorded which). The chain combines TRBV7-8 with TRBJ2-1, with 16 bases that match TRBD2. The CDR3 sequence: CASSLGLAGGMYEQFF. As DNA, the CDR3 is TGTGCCAGCAGCTTGGGACTAGCGGGGGGGATGTATGAGCAGTTCTTC.